This T cell receptor (beta chain) was found in a study of cytomegalovirus exposure and HLA in healthy donors. Overall study context: The same platform was used for the 100 to 150 validation repertoires and the roughly 700 first-cohort repertoires, a later analysis reported. Study findings and constraints: Some TCR beta chains (roughly 160 of them) were listed as cytomegalovirus-associated. Across donors, most TCRs were seen rarely, yet some public ones were widespread.

Notes on this clone: The antigen is undetermined.

Assay: immunoSEQ multiplex PCR; the TCRdb copy retains only in-frame clones and omits some. Here the sample spans 200,000 to 250,000 clones, 87% being singletons. CDR1 is MDHEN, CDR2 SYDVKM, per germline. Between the trimmed V and J ends, which lost 5 bases and 4 bases, there was a span of 15 bases. There are 15 residues in the CDR3. The origin of this receptor is a woman aged 18-29 years in good health and CMV-seropositive. The specimen sequenced was PBMCs. The V and J genes are TRBV28 and TRBJ1-5, with D perhaps matching TRBD1 (5 bases). CDR3 sequence reads: CASSPPDRQNQPQHF. The CDR3 coding sequence is TGTGCCAGCAGTCCCCCCGATAGACAGAATCAGCCCCAGCATTTT.